The present T cell receptor beta chain was sequenced within a study of beta chain features in type 1 diabetes. Study background: Researchers looked at approximately 110,000,000 sorted cells across all samples.

V was pared by 2 bases and J by 2 bases, with 13 bases between. This CDR3 spans 16 amino acids. From germline, CDR1 is MNHNS and CDR2 SASEGT. Study-level results: For patients, the naive, central memory and Treg TCRB repertoires appeared more alike than for healthy donors.

Reverse transcription of all isolated RNA meant that expressed TCRB transcripts were sequenced. The table came from immunoSEQ multiplex PCR; TCRdb's copy has only in-frame clones and leaves some out. The table shows almost 350,000 clones, with around a fifth occurring only once. Concerning this clone: What it binds is unknown.

This sequence originates from a woman between 18 and 30 years old in good health. The chain has TRBV6-1 and TRBJ2-1; maybe TRBD2 (7 bases). The sequenced sample was naive CD4+ T cells from blood. The DNA for the CDR3 is TGTGCCAGCAGTGAAACGGGCGGGGGCCCCTACAATGAGCAGTTCTTC. It specifies CASSETGGGPYNEQFF.